What follows is one T cell receptor (beta chain) and its context. What it binds is not known. The sample comes from a study of chemoradiotherapy in HPV16-positive cancers. Study-wide results and limits: Candidate HPV-specific clones and E7-related TCR motifs grew in tumor during treatment.

Profiling relied on immunoSEQ multiplex PCR, and the TCRdb table lists in-frame clones only, not all of them. The sample shows 15,000 to 20,000 clones, 70% of them seen only once. The receptor comes from a human donor with HPV-associated anogenital cancer. Sequenced here: tumor tissue, sampled from a patient who underwent chemoradiotherapy.

The CDR3 spells CASSLGVSLYGYTF. CDR3 nucleotides: TGTGCCAGCAGCTTGGGGGTCTCCCTTTATGGCTACACCTTC. V is TRBV5-5 and J is TRBJ1-2; D call uncertain. The CDR3 contains 14 residues. Trimming took off 0 bases at V and 5 bases at J, with 11 bases between the two ends. Germline V CDR1 and CDR2: SGHKS, YYEKEE (reference sequence). Full variable domain (remainder filled in from reference TRBV5-5 and TRBJ1-2): DAGVTQSPTHLIKTRGQQVTLRCSPISGHKSVSWYQQVLGQGPQFIFQYYEKEERGRGNFPDRFSARQFPNYSSELNVNALLLGDSALYLCASSLGVSLYGYTFGSGTRLTVV.